This TCR beta chain was obtained from a study of beta chain features in type 1 diabetes. Regarding the study as a whole: TCRB CDR3s were moderately but significantly shorter in Type 1 diabetes patients in all four CD4+ subsets. Fewer insertions but more deletions were seen at VDJ junctions in type 1 diabetes patients. Within the patient group, naive, central memory and Treg TCRB repertoires appeared more similar to each other than within healthy donors.

Concerning this clone itself: Its antigen is undetermined.

V was clipped by 7 bases and J by 2 bases; unmatched bases: 10. The CDR3 has 16 residues. The germline gives CDR1 MDHEN, CDR2 SYDVKM. The whole isolated RNA underwent reverse transcription, so sequencing captured expressed TCRB transcripts. The table came from immunoSEQ multiplex PCR; TCRdb's copy has only in-frame clones and leaves some out. The top ten hold 0.035% to 0.04% of the sample, which has more than 550,000 clones, over 12% seen once. Via CD45RO/CCR7/CD25/CD127/CD95/CD27, cells of the CD4+ naive, central memory, regulatory and stem cell-like memory subsets were sorted. The J gene is TRBJ2-1, the V gene TRBV28; 8 nucleotides line up with TRBD2. The TCR sequence derives from a man younger than 35 with type 1 diabetes. The sequenced sample was naive CD4+ T cells from blood. The CDR3 spells CASTSGAGGTYNEQFF. The CDR3 nucleotides read TGTGCCAGCACCTCGGGGGCGGGGGGAACCTACAATGAGCAGTTCTTC.